The text below deals with one TCR beta chain. Its antigen is currently unknown. The entry originates in a study of CD8+ T cells in alopecia areata. The overall study: Oral tofacitinib, 5 to 10 mg twice daily, was given in an open-label trial. Tofacitinib lasted 6 to 18 months, then 6 months off drug.

This sample's treatment: oral pan-JAK inhibitor, 5-10 mg twice daily. Extraction of RNA preceded its reverse transcription into cDNA, which served as the sequencing template. Some clones are missing from TCRdb's copy, which holds only in-frame ones; the method was immunoSEQ multiplex PCR. The sample includes about 160,000 clones, 65% of them seen just once. General study results and limits: Among patients, TCR sharing was less clear than in mice, a difference possibly due in part to HLA diversity in the patient population. There were many expanded lesional clones persisting in scalp and blood during tofacitinib.

CDR3 length equals 10 residues. The V end lost 3 bases, the J end lost 2 bases, and 1 base lay between the germline ends. Germline V gives CDR1 SQVTM, CDR2 ANQGSEA. The clonotype was recovered from a human donor with alopecia areata. Sequencing used CD4+ T cells sorted from blood, obtained at week 4, from a patient treated with tofacitinib. The chain has TRBV29-1 and TRBJ1-2; no clear D. For the CDR3, the DNA is TGCAGCGTTGAGAACTATGGCTACACCTTC. Its translation is CSVENYGYTF.